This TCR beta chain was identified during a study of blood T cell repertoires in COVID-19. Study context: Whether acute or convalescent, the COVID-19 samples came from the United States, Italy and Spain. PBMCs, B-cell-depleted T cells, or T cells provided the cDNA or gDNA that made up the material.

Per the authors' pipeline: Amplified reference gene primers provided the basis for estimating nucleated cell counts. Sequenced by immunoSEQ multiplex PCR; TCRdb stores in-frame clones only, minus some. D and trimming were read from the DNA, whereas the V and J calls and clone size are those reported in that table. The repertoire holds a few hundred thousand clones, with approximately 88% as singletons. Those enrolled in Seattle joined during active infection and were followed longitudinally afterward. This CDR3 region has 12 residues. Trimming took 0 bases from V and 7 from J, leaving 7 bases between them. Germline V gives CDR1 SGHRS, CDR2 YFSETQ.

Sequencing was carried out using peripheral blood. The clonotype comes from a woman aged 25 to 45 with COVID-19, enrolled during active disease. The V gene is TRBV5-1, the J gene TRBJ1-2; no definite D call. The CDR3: CASSLDLRGYTF. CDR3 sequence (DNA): TGCGCCAGCAGCTTGGATCTCCGTGGCTACACCTTC.